This TCR beta chain was captured by sequencing in a study of blood T cell repertoires in COVID-19. The wider study: Samples of COVID-19 (acute and convalescent) were obtained from the United States, Italy and Spain. From T cells, B-cell-depleted T cells, or PBMCs came the material, which was cDNA or gDNA.

Germline values: CDR1 SGHAT, CDR2 FQNNGV. The V end lost 2 bases, the J end lost 3 bases, and 7 bases lay between the germline ends. The CDR3 sequence is 13 residues long. Profiled with immunoSEQ multiplex PCR; TCRdb holds only in-frame clones, not every one. The profile covers 250,000 or so clones, with 80% to 90% appearing a single time and 4% to 5% taken by the ten largest. The chain is built from TRBV11-2 and TRBJ1-1; D remains ambiguous. The sample was peripheral blood. This TCR was recovered from a woman aged 70-85 years with acute or convalescent COVID-19. The CDR3 DNA is TGTGCCAGCAGCTTACTTGTTTACACTGAAGCTTTCTTT. Encoded protein: CASSLLVYTEAFF. The complete variable domain, with remaining parts taken from reference TRBV11-2 and TRBJ1-1, reads EAGVAQSPRYKIIEKRQSVAFWCNPISGHATLYWYQQILGQGPKLLIQFQNNGVVDDSQLPKDRFSAERLKGVDSTLKIQPAKLEDSAVYLCASSLLVYTEAFFGQGTRLTVV.